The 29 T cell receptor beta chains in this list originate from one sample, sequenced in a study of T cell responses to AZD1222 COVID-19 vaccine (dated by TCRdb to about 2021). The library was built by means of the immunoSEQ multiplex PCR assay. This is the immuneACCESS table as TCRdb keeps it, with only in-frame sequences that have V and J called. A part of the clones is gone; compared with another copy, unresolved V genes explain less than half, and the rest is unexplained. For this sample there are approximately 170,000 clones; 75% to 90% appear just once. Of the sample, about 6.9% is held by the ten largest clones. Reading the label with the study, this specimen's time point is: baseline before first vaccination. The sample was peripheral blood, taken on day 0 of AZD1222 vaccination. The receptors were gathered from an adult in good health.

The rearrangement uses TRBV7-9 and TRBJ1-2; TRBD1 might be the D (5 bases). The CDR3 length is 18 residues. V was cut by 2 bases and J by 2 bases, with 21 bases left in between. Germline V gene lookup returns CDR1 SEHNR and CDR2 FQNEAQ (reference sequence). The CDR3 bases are TGTGCCAGCAGCTTACAGGGCCCGACGGGTCCCTACAACTATGGCTACACCTTC. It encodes CASSLQGPTGPYNYGYTF. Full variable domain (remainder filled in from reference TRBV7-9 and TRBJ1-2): DTGVSQNPRHKITKRGQNVTFRCDPISEHNRLYWYRQTLGQGPEFLTYFQNEAQLEKSRLLSDRFSAERPKGSFSTLEIQRTEQGDSAMYLCASSLQGPTGPYNYGYTFGSGTRLTVV.

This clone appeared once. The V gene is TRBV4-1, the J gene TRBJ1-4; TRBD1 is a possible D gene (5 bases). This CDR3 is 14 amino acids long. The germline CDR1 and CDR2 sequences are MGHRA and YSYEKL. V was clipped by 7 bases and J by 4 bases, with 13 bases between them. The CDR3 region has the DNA TGCGCCAGCACCCTGACAGTCCTTAATGAAAAACTGTTTTTT. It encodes CASTLTVLNEKLFF.

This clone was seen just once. The CDR3 region is CATARPLGKLSPLHF. CDR3 nucleotide sequence: TGTGCCACCGCCCGTCCCTTGGGGAAGCTTTCACCCCTCCACTTT. The chain combines TRBV6-6 with TRBJ1-6; D gene uncertain. Trimming removed 10 bases at V and 9 bases at J, with 22 bases between. This CDR3 comprises 15 residues. CDR1 MNHNY and CDR2 SVGAGI come from the germline V gene (reference sequence).

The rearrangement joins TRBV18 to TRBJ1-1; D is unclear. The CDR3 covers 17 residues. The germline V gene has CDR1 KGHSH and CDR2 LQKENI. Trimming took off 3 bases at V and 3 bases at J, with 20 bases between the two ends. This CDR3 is CASSPIVSPGADTEAFF. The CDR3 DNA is TGTGCCAGCTCACCGATCGTTAGCCCGGGTGCGGACACTGAAGCTTTCTTT.

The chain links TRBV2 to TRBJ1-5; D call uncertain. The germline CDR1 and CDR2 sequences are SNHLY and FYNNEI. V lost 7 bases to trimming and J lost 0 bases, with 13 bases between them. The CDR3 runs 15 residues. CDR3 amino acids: CASTESFFSNQPQHF. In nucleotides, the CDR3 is TGTGCCAGCACGGAAAGTTTCTTTAGCAATCAGCCCCAGCATTTT. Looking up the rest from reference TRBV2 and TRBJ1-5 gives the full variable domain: EPEVTQTPSHQVTQMGQEVILRCVPISNHLYFYWYRQILGQKVEFLVSFYNNEISEKSEIFDDQFSVERPDGSNFTLKIRSTKLEDSAMYFCASTESFFSNQPQHFGDGTRLSIL.

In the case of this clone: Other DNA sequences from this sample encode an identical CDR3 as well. CDR3 bases: TGTGCCAGTAGTATCGGACGGAACACTGAAGCTTTCTTT. This encodes CASSIGRNTEAFF. J is TRBJ1-1 and V is TRBV19; D gene unclear. Trimming cost V 3 bases and J 1 base, with 6 bases left between them. The germline V gene has CDR1 LNHDA and CDR2 SQIVND (reference sequence). CDR3 length equals 13 residues.

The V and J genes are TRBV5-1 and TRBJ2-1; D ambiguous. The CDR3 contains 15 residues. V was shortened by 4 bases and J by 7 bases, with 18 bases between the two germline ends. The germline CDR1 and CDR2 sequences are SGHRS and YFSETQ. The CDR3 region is CASSGVVTTPNEQFF. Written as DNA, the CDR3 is TGCGCCAGCAGCGGGGTCGTTACCACCCCGAATGAGCAGTTCTTC.

CDR3 amino acids: CASSIRDRQFPQHF. The CDR3 nucleotides are TGTGCCAGTAGTATACGGGACAGGCAGTTTCCCCAGCATTTT. The chain recombines TRBV19 with TRBJ1-5; 8 bases align to TRBD1. The CDR3 spans 14 residues. V was clipped by 2 bases and J by 10 bases; unmatched bases: 7. Germline V gene lookup returns CDR1 LNHDA and CDR2 SQIVND (reference sequence).

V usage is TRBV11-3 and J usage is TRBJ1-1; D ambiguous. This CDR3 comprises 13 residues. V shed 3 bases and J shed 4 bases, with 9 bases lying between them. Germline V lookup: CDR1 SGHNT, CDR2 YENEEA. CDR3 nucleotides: TGTGCCAGCAGCTTTTCGGGGTTCACTGAAGCTTTCTTT. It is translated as CASSFSGFTEAFF.

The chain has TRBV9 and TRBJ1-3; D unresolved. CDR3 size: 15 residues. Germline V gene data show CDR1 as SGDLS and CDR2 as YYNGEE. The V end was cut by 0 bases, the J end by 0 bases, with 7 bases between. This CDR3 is CASSVADLSGNTIYF. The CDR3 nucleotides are TGTGCCAGCAGCGTAGCTGACCTCTCTGGAAACACCATATATTTT. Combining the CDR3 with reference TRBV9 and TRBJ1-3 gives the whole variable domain DSGVTQTPKHLITATGQRVTLRCSPRSGDLSVYWYQQSLDQGLQFLIQYYNGEERAKGNILERFSAQQFPDLHSELNLSSLELGDSALYFCASSVADLSGNTIYFGEGSWLTVV.

The CDR3 loop is CASSRTGELFF. In DNA form, the CDR3 reads TGTGCCAGCAGCCGGACCGGGGAGCTGTTTTTT. The chain combines TRBV7-9 with TRBJ2-2; no clear D. The germline CDR1 and CDR2 sequences are SEHNR and FQNEAQ (reference sequence). V dropped 5 bases and J dropped 5 bases, with 3 bases sitting between them. The CDR3 runs 11 residues.

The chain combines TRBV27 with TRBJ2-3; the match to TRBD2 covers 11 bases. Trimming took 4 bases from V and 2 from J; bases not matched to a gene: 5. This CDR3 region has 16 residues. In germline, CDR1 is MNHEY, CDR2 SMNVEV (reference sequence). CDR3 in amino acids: CASSYTSGGHTDTQYF. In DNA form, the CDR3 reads TGTGCCAGCAGTTATACTAGCGGGGGACACACAGATACGCAGTATTTT.

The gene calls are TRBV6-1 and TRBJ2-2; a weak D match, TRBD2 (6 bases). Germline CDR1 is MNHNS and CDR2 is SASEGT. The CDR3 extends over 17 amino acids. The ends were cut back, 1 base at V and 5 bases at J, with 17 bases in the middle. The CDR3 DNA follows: TGTGCCAGCAGTGAAGACTACGGGAGTCTGGTAACCGGGGAGCTGTTTTTT. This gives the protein CASSEDYGSLVTGELFF.

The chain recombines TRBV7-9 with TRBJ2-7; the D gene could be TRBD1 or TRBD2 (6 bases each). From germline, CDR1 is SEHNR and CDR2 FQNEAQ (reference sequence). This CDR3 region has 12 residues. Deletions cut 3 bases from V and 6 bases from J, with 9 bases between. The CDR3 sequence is CASSFGGGEQYV. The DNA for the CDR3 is TGTGCCAGCAGCTTTGGAGGGGGCGAGCAGTACGTC.

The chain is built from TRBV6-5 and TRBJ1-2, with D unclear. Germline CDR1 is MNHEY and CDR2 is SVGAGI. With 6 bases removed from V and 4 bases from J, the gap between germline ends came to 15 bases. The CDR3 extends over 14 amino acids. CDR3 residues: CASRAAATAYGYTF. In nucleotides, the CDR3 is TGTGCCAGCAGAGCAGCAGCGACCGCCTATGGCTACACCTTC.

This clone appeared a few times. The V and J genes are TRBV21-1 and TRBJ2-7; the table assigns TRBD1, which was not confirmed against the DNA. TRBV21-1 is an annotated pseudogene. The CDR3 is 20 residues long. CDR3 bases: TGTGCCAGCAGCTTCGGAACTACTAGGGACAGCAATAACCTCTCCTACGAGCAGTACTTC. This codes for CASSFGTTRDSNNLSYEQYF.

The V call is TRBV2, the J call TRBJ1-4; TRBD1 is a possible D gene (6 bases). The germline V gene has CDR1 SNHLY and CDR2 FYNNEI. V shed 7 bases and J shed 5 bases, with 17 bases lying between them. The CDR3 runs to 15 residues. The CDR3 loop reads CASNKQGGGNEKLFF. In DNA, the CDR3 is TGTGCCAGCAATAAACAGGGAGGGGGAAATGAAAAACTGTTTTTT.

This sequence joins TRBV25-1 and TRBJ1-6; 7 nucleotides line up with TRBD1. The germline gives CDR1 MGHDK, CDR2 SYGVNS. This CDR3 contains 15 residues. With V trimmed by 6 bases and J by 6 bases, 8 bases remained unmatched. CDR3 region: CASSSSGQVNSPLHF. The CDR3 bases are TGTGCCAGCAGCTCCTCTGGACAGGTTAATTCACCCCTCCACTTT.

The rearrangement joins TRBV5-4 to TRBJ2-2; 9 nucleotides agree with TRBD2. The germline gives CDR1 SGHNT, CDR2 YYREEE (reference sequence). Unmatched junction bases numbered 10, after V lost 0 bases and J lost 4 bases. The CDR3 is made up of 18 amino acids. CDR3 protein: CASSLGLAGSQGTGELFF. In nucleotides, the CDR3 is TGTGCCAGCAGCTTGGGGCTAGCGGGGTCTCAGGGCACCGGGGAGCTGTTTTTT.

The CDR3 reads CASSSQGGQFYEQYF. For the CDR3, the DNA is TGTGCCAGCAGTTCCCAAGGGGGACAGTTTTACGAGCAGTACTTC. V and J are TRBV6-5 and TRBJ2-7; 7 nucleotides line up with TRBD1. The CDR3 sequence is 15 residues long. CDR1 is MNHEY, CDR2 SVGAGI, per germline. Trimming took 4 bases from V and 4 from J; bases not matched to a gene: 10.

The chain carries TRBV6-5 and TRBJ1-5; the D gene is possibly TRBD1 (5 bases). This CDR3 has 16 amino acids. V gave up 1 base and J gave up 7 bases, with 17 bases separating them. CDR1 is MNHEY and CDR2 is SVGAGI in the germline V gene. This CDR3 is CASSYYGGTYGQPQHF. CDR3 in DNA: TGTGCCAGCAGTTACTATGGGGGGACCTACGGGCAGCCCCAGCATTTT.

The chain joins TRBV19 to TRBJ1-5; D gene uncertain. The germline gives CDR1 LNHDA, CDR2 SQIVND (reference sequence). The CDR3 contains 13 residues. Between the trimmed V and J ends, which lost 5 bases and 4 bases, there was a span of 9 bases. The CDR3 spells CASSSAENQPQHF. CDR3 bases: TGTGCCAGTAGTTCGGCAGAGAATCAGCCCCAGCATTTT. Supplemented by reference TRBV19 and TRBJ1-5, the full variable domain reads DGGITQSPKYLFRKEGQNVTLSCEQNLNHDAMYWYRQDPGQGLRLIYYSQIVNDFQKGDIAEGYSVSREKKESFPLTVTSAQKNPTAFYLCASSSAENQPQHFGDGTRLSIL.

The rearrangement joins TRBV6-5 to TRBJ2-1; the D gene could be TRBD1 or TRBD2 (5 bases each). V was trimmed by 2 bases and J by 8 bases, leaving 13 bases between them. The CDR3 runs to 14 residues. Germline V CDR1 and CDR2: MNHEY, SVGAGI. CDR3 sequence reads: CASSYRDQFDEQFF. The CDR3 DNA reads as TGTGCCAGCAGTTACCGGGACCAGTTCGATGAGCAGTTCTTC.

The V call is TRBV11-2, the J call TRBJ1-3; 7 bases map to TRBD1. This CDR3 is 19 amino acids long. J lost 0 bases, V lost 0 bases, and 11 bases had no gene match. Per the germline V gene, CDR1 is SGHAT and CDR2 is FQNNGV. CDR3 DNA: TGTGCCAGCAGCTTAGACCCTATCCTCGACAGGGTCTCTGGAAACACCATATATTTT. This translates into CASSLDPILDRVSGNTIYF.

CDR3 DNA: TGTGCCAGCAGCCACTCCTACGAGCAGTACTTC. Amino acid sequence: CASSHSYEQYF. The chain employs TRBV12-3 or TRBV12-4 and TRBJ2-7; D is unresolved. CDR3 size: 11 residues. The V gene lost 6 bases and the J gene lost 0 bases, with 3 bases spanning the gap.

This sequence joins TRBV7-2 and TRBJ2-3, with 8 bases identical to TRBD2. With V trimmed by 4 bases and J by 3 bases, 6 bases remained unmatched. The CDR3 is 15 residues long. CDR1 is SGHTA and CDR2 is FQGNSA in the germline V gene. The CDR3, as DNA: TGTGCCAGCAGCTCGCGGGGGGCCAGGACAGATACGCAGTATTTT. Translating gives CASSSRGARTDTQYF. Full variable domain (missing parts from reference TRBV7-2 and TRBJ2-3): GAGVSQSPSNKVTEKGKDVELRCDPISGHTALYWYRQSLGQGLEFLIYFQGNSAPDKSGLPSDRFSAERTGGSVSTLTIQRTQQEDSAVYLCASSSRGARTDTQYFGPGTRLTVL.

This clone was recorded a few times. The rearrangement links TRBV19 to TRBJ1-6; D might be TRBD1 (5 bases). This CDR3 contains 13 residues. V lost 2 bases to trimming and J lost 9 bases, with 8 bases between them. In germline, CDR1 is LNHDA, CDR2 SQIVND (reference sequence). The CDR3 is CASSILGGSPLHF. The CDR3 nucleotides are TGTGCCAGTAGTATATTGGGGGGTTCACCCCTCCACTTT.

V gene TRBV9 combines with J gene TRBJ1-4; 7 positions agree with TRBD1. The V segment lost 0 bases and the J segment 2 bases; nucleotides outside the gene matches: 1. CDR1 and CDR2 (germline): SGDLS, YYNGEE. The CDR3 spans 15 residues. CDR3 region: CASSVDRGTNEKLFF. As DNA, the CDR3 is TGTGCCAGCAGCGTAGACAGGGGCACTAATGAAAAACTGTTTTTT. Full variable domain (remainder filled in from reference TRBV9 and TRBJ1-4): DSGVTQTPKHLITATGQRVTLRCSPRSGDLSVYWYQQSLDQGLQFLIQYYNGEERAKGNILERFSAQQFPDLHSELNLSSLELGDSALYFCASSVDRGTNEKLFFGSGTQLSVL.

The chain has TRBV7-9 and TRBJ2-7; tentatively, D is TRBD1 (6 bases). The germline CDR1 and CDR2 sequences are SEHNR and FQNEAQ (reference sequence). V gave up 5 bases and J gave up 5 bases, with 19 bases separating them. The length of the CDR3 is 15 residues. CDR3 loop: CASSPQDSPGDEQYF. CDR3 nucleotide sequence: TGTGCCAGCAGCCCCCAGGACAGCCCCGGGGACGAGCAGTACTTC.